This record looks at one TCR beta chain sequence and its context. A read error may account for a junction end that differs from germline. The identical CDR3 is also encoded by other nucleotide sequences in the sample. The sample comes from a study of T cells in narcolepsy. Measured with immunoSEQ multiplex PCR; TCRdb has only the in-frame clones, and not every one. The sample lists 20,000 to 25,000 clones; just over 90% were seen once. The V gene's germline CDR1 is SGHTS and CDR2 YDEGEE. This CDR3 contains 12 residues. The sample comprised CD45RA- memory CD4+ T cells from PBMCs. The J gene is TRBJ2-3, the V gene TRBV5-8; D is uncertain. The TCR sequence derives from a human donor with narcolepsy. The CDR3 DNA is TGCGCCAGCAGCCCTCGAAGAGATACGCAGTATTTT. This gives the protein CASSPRRDTQYF.